These 8 T cell receptor beta chains came from one sample sequenced in a study of blood T cell repertoires in COVID-19. Assay: immunoSEQ multiplex PCR; the TCRdb copy retains only in-frame clones and omits some. The sample includes about 140,000 clones, roughly 90% of them seen just once. The sequencing input was PBMCs or T cells enriched from blood (not recorded which). These receptors were obtained from a man aged 45-65 years who had recovered from COVID-19.

The gene calls are TRBV10-3 and TRBJ1-1; 11 bases fit TRBD1. Unmatched junction bases numbered 9, after V lost 3 bases and J lost 0 bases. There are 18 residues in the CDR3. CDR1 and CDR2 (germline): ENHRY, SYGVKD. CDR3 DNA sequence: TGTGCCATCAGTGACCTCGGGGACAGGGGGTTTATGAACACTGAAGCTTTCTTT. Amino acid sequence: CAISDLGDRGFMNTEAFF.

The chain joins TRBV27 to TRBJ1-2; the match to TRBD1 covers 9 bases. The length of the CDR3 is 15 residues. Germline CDR1 and CDR2: MNHEY and SMNVEV (reference sequence). Unmatched junction bases numbered 8, after V lost 2 bases and J lost 7 bases. In nucleotides, the CDR3 is TGTGCCAGCAGTTTAGGGACAGGGCTCCCACGTGGCTACACCTTC. It encodes CASSLGTGLPRGYTF.

This clone was counted only a few times. V gene TRBV12-3 or TRBV12-4 combines with J gene TRBJ2-7, with TRBD2 matching over 7 bases. There are 13 residues in the CDR3. Trimming cost V 6 bases and J 6 bases; bases outside gene matches: 8. CDR3 region: CASSWTSGFEQYF. In DNA, the CDR3 is TGTGCCAGCAGCTGGACTAGTGGGTTCGAGCAGTACTTC.

A word on this clone: Other nucleotide sequences in the sample specify the same CDR3. V usage is TRBV6-5 and J usage is TRBJ1-3, with D maybe TRBD1 (6 bases). Germline V gene data show CDR1 as MNHEY and CDR2 as SVGAGI. Trimming removed 6 bases from V and 0 bases from J, with 12 bases in between. The CDR3 extends over 15 amino acids. The CDR3 protein is CASSLDRSSGNTIYF. The CDR3 bases are TGTGCCAGCAGCCTAGACAGGTCCTCTGGAAACACCATATATTTT.

This clone was observed a handful of times. The sample carries other DNA sequences with the same CDR3. The chain employs TRBV6-2 or TRBV6-3 and TRBJ2-7; TRBD1 is a possible D gene (6 bases). With 2 bases removed from V and 0 bases from J, the gap between germline ends came to 11 bases. The CDR3 is 15 amino acids. The germline CDR1 and CDR2 sequences are MNHEY and SVGEGT. CDR3 sequence: CASSYQGPYSYEQYV. The CDR3 nucleotides read TGTGCCAGCAGTTACCAGGGGCCGTACTCCTACGAGCAGTACGTC.

The chain links TRBV18 to TRBJ1-2; TRBD1 agrees at 10 bases. With V trimmed by 3 bases and J by 3 bases, 4 bases remained unmatched. CDR3 size: 15 residues. Germline V gene lookup returns CDR1 KGHSH and CDR2 LQKENI. CDR3 protein: CASSPTGGEDYGYTF. CDR3 sequence (DNA): TGTGCCAGCTCACCGACAGGGGGCGAGGACTATGGCTACACCTTC.

This chain uses TRBV2 with TRBJ2-2; the D is unclear. This CDR3 spans 11 amino acids. The V end was cut by 4 bases, the J end by 8 bases, with 5 bases between. Germline values: CDR1 SNHLY, CDR2 FYNNEI. The CDR3 DNA reads TGTGCCAGCAGTGTCTTAGGGGAGCTGTTTTTT. Protein product: CASSVLGELFF.

The chain carries TRBV19 and TRBJ2-2, with 8 nucleotides matching TRBD1. CDR1 is LNHDA, CDR2 SQIVND, per germline (reference sequence). The V and J ends lost 3 bases and 6 bases, in that order; junction bases with no gene match: 6. The CDR3 runs 15 residues. The CDR3 DNA reads TGTGCCAGTAGTATTGCAGGGGGCGCGTCCGGGGAGCTGTTTTTT. Its translation: CASSIAGGASGELFF.